The 15 T cell receptor beta chains in this list originate from one sample, sequenced in a study of cytomegalovirus exposure and HLA in healthy donors. This PCR relied on a set of 60 Vbeta primers and 13 Jbeta primers. Sequencing was performed with immunoSEQ multiplex PCR; in TCRdb, only in-frame clones are kept and a portion is missing. The sample yields under 100,000 clones, more than 60% seen once. Sequencing was done on a sample of PBMCs. These receptors were obtained from a boy aged 5-17 years in good health and CMV-seronegative.

The rearrangement joins TRBV6-1 to TRBJ2-1; unclear D gene. The V and J ends lost 1 base and 8 bases respectively, with 9 bases between them. CDR1 is MNHNS and CDR2 is SASEGT in the germline V gene. The CDR3 has 13 amino acids. The CDR3 bases are TGTGCCAGCAGTGAAGTACTCGTCTATGAGCAGTTCTTC. Translated, it gives CASSEVLVYEQFF.

The rearrangement joins TRBV30 to TRBJ1-3, with a possible D match to TRBD1 (5 bases). Germline CDR1 is GTSNPN and CDR2 is SVGIG (reference sequence). V was clipped by 3 bases and J by 2 bases, with 14 bases between them. The CDR3 spans 15 residues. This CDR3 reads CAWSATGGPGNTIYF. The CDR3, as DNA: TGTGCCTGGAGCGCTACAGGAGGGCCTGGAAACACCATATATTTT.

The V gene is TRBV7-2, the J gene TRBJ1-6; unclear D gene. This CDR3 has 13 residues. V lost 8 bases and J lost 13, with 18 bases in between. Germline CDR1 and CDR2: SGHTA and FQGNSA. CDR3 residues: CASEERQQGPLHF. For the CDR3, the DNA is TGTGCCAGCGAAGAGAGGCAGCAAGGCCCCCTCCACTTT.

The J gene is TRBJ1-2, the V gene TRBV7-2, with D perhaps matching TRBD1 (5 bases). Germline V CDR1 and CDR2: SGHTA, FQGNSA. CDR3 length: 13 amino acids. The V and J ends lost 5 bases and 6 bases respectively, with 13 bases between them. For the CDR3, the DNA is TGTGCCAGCAGCCCATACAGCAGGGATGGCTACACCTTC. This sequence encodes CASSPYSRDGYTF.

The genes are TRBV7-2 and TRBJ1-2; D not resolved. Germline V gene lookup returns CDR1 SGHTA and CDR2 FQGNSA. The CDR3 totals 11 residues. V lost 4 bases and J 5 bases, leaving 5 bases between the germline ends. CDR3 bases: TGTGCCAGCAGCTCCAGATATGGCTACACCTTC. Its protein product is CASSSRYGYTF. Supplemented by reference TRBV7-2 and TRBJ1-2, the full variable domain reads GAGVSQSPSNKVTEKGKDVELRCDPISGHTALYWYRQSLGQGLEFLIYFQGNSAPDKSGLPSDRFSAERTGGSVSTLTIQRTQQEDSAVYLCASSSRYGYTFGSGTRLTVV.

The chain carries TRBV25-1 and TRBJ2-1; D possibly corresponds to TRBD1 (5 bases). Germline CDR1 reads MGHDK; CDR2 reads SYGVNS. CDR3 length equals 13 residues. V was pared by 3 bases and J by 7 bases, with 10 bases between. The CDR3 here is CASSDRVGNEQFF. The CDR3 region has the DNA TGTGCCAGCAGTGACAGGGTGGGGAATGAGCAGTTCTTC.

The chain employs TRBV29-1 and TRBJ2-6, with D perhaps TRBD2 (6 bases). This CDR3 has 14 amino acids. V was clipped by 6 bases and J by 1 base, with 10 bases between them. From germline, CDR1 is SQVTM and CDR2 ANQGSEA. The CDR3 DNA is TGCAGCGTCGGGACTGAGTCTGGGGCCAACGTCCTGACTTTC. Translation gives CSVGTESGANVLTF.

The chain uses TRBV11-2 and TRBJ2-7; 9 positions agree with TRBD1. V lost 1 base and J lost 6; bases outside the gene matches: 4. This CDR3 spans 14 amino acids. CDR1 SGHAT and CDR2 FQNNGV come from the germline V gene. The CDR3 protein is CASSLVTGGFEQYF. In DNA form, the CDR3 reads TGTGCCAGCAGCTTAGTAACAGGGGGCTTCGAGCAGTACTTC. The full variable domain, its missing parts supplied by reference TRBV11-2 and TRBJ2-7, is EAGVAQSPRYKIIEKRQSVAFWCNPISGHATLYWYQQILGQGPKLLIQFQNNGVVDDSQLPKDRFSAERLKGVDSTLKIQPAKLEDSAVYLCASSLVTGGFEQYFGPGTRLTVT.

CDR3 sequence: CASSPVPGHIVGYEQYF. In nucleotides, the CDR3 is TGTGCCAGCAGCCCGGTCCCAGGACACATCGTTGGGTACGAGCAGTACTTC. The rearrangement uses TRBV7-2 and TRBJ2-7; tentative D call: TRBD1 (5 bases). CDR3 length: 17 amino acids. CDR1 SGHTA and CDR2 FQGNSA come from the germline V gene. V was trimmed by 5 bases and J by 4 bases, leaving 24 bases between them.

The chain combines TRBV4-3 with TRBJ1-4, with 11 positions matching TRBD1. CDR3 size: 17 residues. Trimming at V came to 1 base and at J to 3 bases, leaving 4 bases not matched to a gene. Germline lookup yields CDR1 LGHNA and CDR2 YSLEER. The CDR3 loop reads CASSQGDRGGSNEKLFF. Here the CDR3 DNA reads TGCGCCAGCAGCCAAGGGGACAGGGGGGGCTCTAATGAAAAACTGTTTTTT.

V and J are TRBV5-4 and TRBJ2-7, with 8 bases matching TRBD1. This CDR3 is built from 16 residues. Germline V gene data show CDR1 as SGHNT and CDR2 as YYREEE (reference sequence). The V gene end was trimmed by 4 bases and the J gene end by 0 bases; junction bases not matched to a gene: 9. CDR3 protein: CASSRPGTGSSYEQYF. In DNA, the CDR3 is TGTGCCAGCAGCCGCCCCGGGACAGGCAGCTCCTACGAGCAGTACTTC.

The gene calls are TRBV4-1 and TRBJ1-6, with D possibly TRBD1 on 5 matching bases. CDR3 size: 17 residues. Germline CDR1 is MGHRA and CDR2 is YSYEKL. Trimming removed 1 base from V and 6 bases from J, with 16 bases in between. CDR3 coding DNA: TGCGCCAGCAGCCAAGGTCGGCAGGGTGGGCGTAATTCACCCCTCCACTTT. Translating it yields CASSQGRQGGRNSPLHF.

This clone was observed a handful of times. As DNA, the CDR3 is TGTGCCAGCAAAGCGGGCACCTACGAGCAGTACTTC. It is translated as CASKAGTYEQYF. V usage is TRBV6-1 and J usage is TRBJ2-7; D might be TRBD2 (6 bases). V shed 7 bases and J shed 2 bases, with 9 bases lying between them. Germline values: CDR1 MNHNS, CDR2 SASEGT. The CDR3 has 12 residues.

The V and J genes are TRBV28 and TRBJ2-7, with 8 bases that match TRBD1. With V trimmed by 9 bases and J by 4 bases, 14 bases remained unmatched. Germline lookup yields CDR1 MDHEN and CDR2 SYDVKM. The CDR3 extends over 15 amino acids. The CDR3: CARTVKSGGRYEQYF. CDR3 DNA: TGTGCCAGAACAGTAAAATCAGGGGGCAGGTACGAGCAGTACTTC.

Points on this clone: The same CDR3 can be traced to other DNA sequences in this sample. The CDR3: CASSPGINYGYTF. CDR3 DNA: TGTGCCAGTAGTCCCGGGATCAACTATGGCTACACCTTC. The chain employs TRBV19 and TRBJ1-2; the D is unclear. The germline V gene has CDR1 LNHDA and CDR2 SQIVND (reference sequence). The CDR3 is 13 residues long. Trimming took 5 bases from V and 2 from J, leaving 9 bases between them.